The 24 T cell receptor beta chains below were found in one sample sequenced in a study of CD8+ T cells in alopecia areata. In each case, RNA was isolated and then reverse transcribed into cDNA as the sequencing template. Assay used: immunoSEQ multiplex PCR; TCRdb lists only in-frame clones, some missing. The sample lists some 82,000 clones; 51% were seen once. The sample taken for sequencing was NKG2D-high CD8+ T cells sorted from blood. All receptors derive from a human donor with alopecia areata.

This sequence joins TRBV30 and TRBJ2-3; 10 bases agree with TRBD2. The junction had 6 bases not matched to a gene; V was cut back by 2 bases and J by 1 base. This CDR3 is built from 16 residues. Germline V lookup: CDR1 GTSNPN, CDR2 SVGIG (reference sequence). CDR3 protein: CAWSFGTSVGTDTQYF. The CDR3 coding sequence is TGTGCCTGGAGTTTCGGGACTAGCGTCGGCACAGATACGCAGTATTTT. The variable domain in full, completed from reference TRBV30 and TRBJ2-3, reads SQTIHQWPATLVQPVGSPLSLECTVEGTSNPNLYWYRQAAGRGLQLLFYSVGIGQISSEVPQNLSASRPQDRQFILSSKKLLLSDSGFYLCAWSFGTSVGTDTQYFGPGTRLTVL.

This chain joins TRBV23-1 and TRBJ2-2; tentative D call: TRBD1 (6 bases). Being an ORF, TRBV23-1 has a function that is uncertain. The germline V and J ends were trimmed by 8 bases and 5 bases, with 12 bases remaining between them. The CDR3 consists of 13 residues. The CDR3 DNA is TGCGCCAGCGTCACAGGGCGAACCGGGGAGCTGTTTTTT. It translates to CASVTGRTGELFF.

The chain carries TRBV4-1 and TRBJ2-5; D not certain. V shed 0 bases and J shed 2 bases, with 7 bases lying between them. This CDR3 region has 14 residues. CDR1 MGHRA and CDR2 YSYEKL come from the germline V gene. CDR3: CASSQESQQETQYF. The CDR3 bases are TGCGCCAGCAGCCAAGAATCACAGCAAGAGACCCAGTACTTC.

In this sample, this clone turned up a few times. The chain recombines TRBV19 with TRBJ2-1; D gene uncertain. CDR1 is LNHDA and CDR2 is SQIVND in the germline V gene (reference sequence). The V end lost 3 bases, the J end lost 7 bases, and 10 bases lay between the germline ends. CDR3 length equals 13 residues. CDR3 DNA: TGTGCCAGTAGTATTACTCTGCCTAATGAGCAGTTCTTC. Protein: CASSITLPNEQFF. Variable domain in full (rest from reference TRBV19 and TRBJ2-1): DGGITQSPKYLFRKEGQNVTLSCEQNLNHDAMYWYRQDPGQGLRLIYYSQIVNDFQKGDIAEGYSVSREKKESFPLTVTSAQKNPTAFYLCASSITLPNEQFFGPGTRLTVL.

This clone showed up just a few times. The CDR3 reads CASSLRGALETQYF. For the CDR3, the DNA is TGTGCCAGCAGCTTAAGGGGTGCTTTGGAGACCCAGTACTTC. The V call is TRBV13, the J call TRBJ2-5; D possibly corresponds to TRBD1 (5 bases). This CDR3 is 14 amino acids long. Per the germline V gene, CDR1 is PRHDT and CDR2 is FYEKMQ (reference sequence). V was pared by 2 bases and J by 5 bases, with 12 bases between.

The V gene is TRBV12-5, the J gene TRBJ1-1, with D possibly matching TRBD1 (5 bases). The CDR3 sequence is 15 residues long. Germline V gene sequence: CDR1 LGHNT, CDR2 FRNRAP. Trimming stripped 1 base from V and 4 bases from J, with 13 bases between. The CDR3 sequence is CASGLGSGGGTEAFF. The CDR3 bases are TGTGCTAGTGGTTTGGGCAGTGGGGGAGGCACTGAAGCTTTCTTT.

The chain links TRBV4-3 to TRBJ2-5, with 8 positions matching TRBD2. Germline assignment: CDR1 LGHNA and CDR2 YSLEER. Unmatched junction bases numbered 13, after V lost 0 bases and J lost 1 base. The CDR3 consists of 19 residues. CDR3 residues: CASSQDRGRASGCQETQYF. The CDR3 nucleotides read TGCGCCAGCAGCCAAGATAGGGGTAGGGCTAGCGGGTGCCAAGAGACCCAGTACTTC.

V is TRBV11-2 and J is TRBJ2-5; D is ambiguous. This CDR3 is 15 amino acids long. V was clipped by 0 bases and J by 7 bases, with 15 bases between them. Germline V CDR1 and CDR2: SGHAT, FQNNGV. The CDR3 region has the DNA TGTGCCAGCAGCTTAGAGATCGATAACCTGGGGACCCAGTACTTC. Translating it yields CASSLEIDNLGTQYF.

This chain uses TRBV10-2 with TRBJ2-3; D call uncertain. The germline CDR1 and CDR2 sequences are WSHSY and SAAADI. This CDR3 is built from 11 residues. Trimming took 8 bases from V and 4 from J, leaving 7 bases between them. The CDR3 coding sequence is TGCGCCAGCGCCCTTTCAGATACGCAGTATTTT. Its protein product is CASALSDTQYF.

This clone was seen only a few times. The chain recombines TRBV28 with TRBJ1-2; D is unresolved. Trimming stripped 4 bases from V and 8 bases from J, with 8 bases between. Germline V gene lookup returns CDR1 MDHEN and CDR2 SYDVKM. This CDR3 has 11 residues. DNA for the CDR3: TGTGCCAGCAGTTCTTTGGGGGGCTACACCTTC. Translated, it gives CASSSLGGYTF.

The chain is built from TRBV27 and TRBJ1-2; 7 bases are shared with TRBD1. Germline values: CDR1 MNHEY, CDR2 SMNVEV (reference sequence). The trim removed 5 bases at V and 4 bases at J, leaving 10 bases unmatched. The CDR3 runs to 15 residues. CDR3 sequence (DNA): TGTGCCAGCAGTCCCCGGACAGGTCCCACCTATGGCTACACCTTC. It yields the protein CASSPRTGPTYGYTF.

The chain recombines TRBV29-1 with TRBJ2-3, with 9 bases lining up with TRBD2. The CDR3 is 17 residues long. V lost 4 bases and J lost 2; bases outside the gene matches: 13. Germline V gene lookup returns CDR1 SQVTM and CDR2 ANQGSEA. This CDR3 is CSVGPIEAGGPTDTQYF. CDR3 nucleotides: TGCAGCGTTGGCCCAATTGAAGCGGGAGGACCCACAGATACGCAGTATTTT.

This clone was observed a few times. V gene TRBV2 combines with J gene TRBJ2-2; TRBD1 or TRBD2 may be the D gene (6 bases each). From germline, CDR1 is SNHLY and CDR2 FYNNEI. The germline V and J ends were trimmed by 10 bases and 4 bases, with 13 bases remaining between them. This CDR3 has 13 amino acids. The CDR3 DNA reads as TGTGCCACACGAAAGGGGGGCACCGGGGAGCTGTTTTTT. Translating gives CATRKGGTGELFF.

The chain has TRBV28 and TRBJ1-5; D not certain. CDR1 and CDR2 (germline): MDHEN, SYDVKM. The length of the CDR3 is 12 residues. V was pared by 3 bases and J by 8 bases, with 8 bases between. CDR3 DNA sequence: TGTGCCAGCAGTTTTTCGCGGGAGCCCCAGCATTTT. Protein sequence: CASSFSREPQHF.

Only a few counts were recorded for this clone. The genes are TRBV29-1 and TRBJ2-1; 7 bases are a match to TRBD2. Germline loops: CDR1 SQVTM, CDR2 ANQGSEA. The junction had 8 bases not matched to a gene; V was cut back by 3 bases and J by 9 bases. The CDR3 totals 13 residues. The CDR3 sequence: CSVDDIREGEQFF. The CDR3 DNA is TGCAGCGTTGACGACATCAGGGAGGGTGAGCAGTTCTTC.

V gene TRBV15 combines with J gene TRBJ2-2; no definite D call. There are 15 residues in the CDR3. With 0 bases removed from V and 1 base from J, the gap between germline ends came to 6 bases. The germline CDR1 and CDR2 sequences are LNHNV and YYDKDF (reference sequence). The DNA for the CDR3 is TGTGCCACCAGCAGAGAGGGCGGGAACACCGGGGAGCTGTTTTTT. Its protein product is CATSREGGNTGELFF.

This clone appeared a few times. The chain links TRBV5-1 to TRBJ2-7, with 8 bases matching TRBD1. V shed 2 bases, J shed 2 bases, and the junction held 6 bases outside the gene matches. The CDR3 totals 15 residues. Germline values: CDR1 SGHRS, CDR2 YFSETQ. CDR3 nucleotide sequence: TGCGCCAGCAGCTTTTACCGGACAGGGCCCTACGAGCAGTACTTC. Translating it yields CASSFYRTGPYEQYF.

This rearrangement joins TRBV29-1 to TRBJ2-2, with 7 bases fitting TRBD1. The CDR3 loop spans 17 amino acids. J lost 1 base, V lost 3 bases, and 11 bases had no gene match. Germline V gives CDR1 SQVTM, CDR2 ANQGSEA. The chain's CDR3 is CSVDLLVPGGNTGELFF. DNA for the CDR3: TGCAGCGTTGACCTCCTTGTGCCAGGGGGGAACACCGGGGAGCTGTTTTTT.

Only a few counts were recorded for this clone. This sequence joins TRBV4-1 and TRBJ2-7, with TRBD2 identical over 11 bases. The germline gives CDR1 MGHRA, CDR2 YSYEKL. This CDR3 has 16 amino acids. Unmatched junction bases numbered 7, after V lost 4 bases and J lost 2 bases. CDR3 in amino acids: CASSPALLAGAYEQYF. The CDR3 nucleotides are TGCGCCAGCAGCCCCGCTCTACTAGCGGGGGCCTACGAGCAGTACTTC.

The chain employs TRBV27 and TRBJ1-2; D may be TRBD1 (5 bases). The V gene's germline CDR1 is MNHEY and CDR2 SMNVEV (reference sequence). The CDR3 consists of 16 residues. V lost 0 bases and J lost 5, with 16 bases in between. The CDR3 bases are TGTGCCAGCAGTTTATCCGTGGCAGGGTTAACTTATGGCTACACCTTC. This encodes CASSLSVAGLTYGYTF.

The rearrangement uses TRBV27 and TRBJ2-3, with 8 bases identical to TRBD1. After removal of 7 bases from V and 6 bases from J, the junction contained 6 bases not matched to a gene. The CDR3 runs to 13 residues. Germline-derived CDR1 and CDR2 are MNHEY and SMNVEV (reference sequence). CDR3 in DNA: TGTGCCAGCATGACGGACAGGGTTGATACGCAGTATTTT. Translating gives CASMTDRVDTQYF.

This clone was counted between two and nine times. The V gene is TRBV28, the J gene TRBJ2-3; 14 bases match TRBD2. V trimming: 5 bases; J trimming: 4 bases; junction bases outside the gene matches: 8. This CDR3 is built from 17 residues. Germline CDR1 is MDHEN and CDR2 is SYDVKM. The CDR3 nucleotides read TGTGCCAGCAGTGGGACTAGCGGGAGCTATCCGGCAGATACGCAGTATTTT. It yields the protein CASSGTSGSYPADTQYF.

This sequence joins TRBV5-1 and TRBJ1-1; D may be TRBD1 (5 bases). Germline lookup yields CDR1 SGHRS and CDR2 YFSETQ. The CDR3 totals 14 residues. Trimming removed 0 bases at V and 5 bases at J, with 11 bases between. Here the CDR3 DNA reads TGCGCCAGCAGCTTGGTGGCAGGGTCGACTGAAGCTTTCTTT. It is translated as CASSLVAGSTEAFF.

This clone occurred once. V gene TRBV5-6 combines with J gene TRBJ2-7, with TRBD2 as a possible D gene (6 bases). The germline V gene has CDR1 SGHDT and CDR2 YYEEEE. The CDR3 loop spans 12 amino acids. Between the trimmed V and J ends, which lost 4 bases and 6 bases, there was a span of 11 bases. In DNA, the CDR3 is TGTGCCAGCAGCCGGGACTCCGGCGAGCAGTACTTC. Amino acid sequence: CASSRDSGEQYF. The full variable domain, its missing parts supplied by reference TRBV5-6 and TRBJ2-7, is DAGVTQSPTHLIKTRGQQVTLRCSPKSGHDTVSWYQQALGQGPQFIFQYYEEEERQRGNFPDRFSGHQFPNYSSELNVNALLLGDSALYLCASSRDSGEQYFGPGTRLTVT.